This T cell receptor beta chain was obtained from a study of glioma-infiltrating T cells after dendritic cell vaccination. A note on this clone: Its specificity is not known.

Study findings and constraints: The cohort had few patients with full blood and tumor sets.

The CDR3 spans 15 residues. Germline-derived CDR1 and CDR2 are SGHAT and FQNNGV. Trimming took off 0 bases at V and 5 bases at J, with 13 bases between the two ends. The immunoSEQ assay amplified TCRB CDR3 from up to roughly 2 ug DNA. The PCR used 60 V beta and 13 J beta primers. Method: immunoSEQ multiplex PCR; TCRdb's copy keeps in-frame clones and lacks some. The table lists approximately 91,000 clones, 75% to 90% of them singletons. Time point denoted: after dendritic cell vaccination, including at tumor progression/relapse. Before vaccination, two weeks after the third vaccination, and at progression, PBMC were collected.

The receptor's source is a human donor with glioblastoma. The source was blood, collected after dendritic cell vaccination. V gene TRBV11-2 combines with J gene TRBJ2-5; D not certain. The chain's CDR3 is CASSLDRRNSETQYF. The DNA of the CDR3 is TGTGCCAGCAGCTTAGATAGGCGGAATTCCGAGACCCAGTACTTC.